This T cell receptor (beta chain) comes out of a study of blood T cell repertoires in COVID-19. Background on the study: The samples span acute and convalescent COVID-19 from the United States, Italy and Spain. Sources were T cells, B-cell-depleted T cells, or PBMCs; the material itself was cDNA or gDNA.

Original processing notes: Scientists estimated how many nucleated cells there were by amplifying reference gene primers. The method was immunoSEQ multiplex PCR; TCRdb's version includes in-frame clones alone and lacks a portion of them. Clonal size and the V and J genes are those of that table, whereas D and trimming came from the DNA. Here the sample spans approximately 290,000 clones, approximately 90% being singletons. This clone has only one observation. With V trimmed by 4 bases and J by 1 base, 8 bases remained unmatched. The CDR3 is 16 amino acids. The germline V gene encodes CDR1 SGHNT and CDR2 YYREEE (reference sequence).

Sample: peripheral blood. The origin of this receptor is a woman aged 55-70 years with acute or convalescent COVID-19. This chain links TRBV5-4 with TRBJ2-3; 8 positions match TRBD1. For the CDR3, the DNA is TGTGCCAGCAGCATCTCCGGGACAGGACGCACAGATACGCAGTATTTT. Its translation: CASSISGTGRTDTQYF.